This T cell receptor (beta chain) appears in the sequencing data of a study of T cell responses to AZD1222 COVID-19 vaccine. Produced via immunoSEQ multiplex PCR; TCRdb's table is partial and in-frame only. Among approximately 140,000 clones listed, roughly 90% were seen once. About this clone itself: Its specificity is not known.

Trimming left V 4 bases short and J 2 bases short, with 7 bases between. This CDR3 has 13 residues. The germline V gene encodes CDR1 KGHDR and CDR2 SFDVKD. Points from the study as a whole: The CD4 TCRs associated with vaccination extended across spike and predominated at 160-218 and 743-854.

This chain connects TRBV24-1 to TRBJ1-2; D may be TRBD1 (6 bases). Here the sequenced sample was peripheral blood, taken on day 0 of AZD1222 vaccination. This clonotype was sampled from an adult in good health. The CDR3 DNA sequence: TGTGCCACCAGTGAGAGGGGGAACTATGGCTACACCTTC. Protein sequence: CATSERGNYGYTF.